These 16 T cell receptor beta chains originate from one sample sequenced in a study of cytomegalovirus exposure and HLA in healthy donors. With 60 Vbeta and 13 Jbeta primers, the PCR was carried out. The method was immunoSEQ multiplex PCR; TCRdb's version includes in-frame clones alone and lacks a portion of them. The sample has about 99,000 clones; the top ten hold about 3.2%. Specimen: PBMCs. These receptors originate from a man between 40 and 49 years old in good health and CMV-seronegative.

This rearrangement joins TRBV5-4 to TRBJ1-3; D is uncertain. Germline CDR1 and CDR2: SGHNT and YYREEE (reference sequence). The CDR3 extends over 14 amino acids. V was pared by 4 bases and J by 3 bases, with 11 bases between. This CDR3 is CASSREAGGNTIYF. The CDR3 region has the DNA TGTGCCAGCAGCCGGGAGGCGGGTGGAAACACCATATATTTT.

This chain uses TRBV11-3 with TRBJ2-1; TRBD2 matches 12 bases. The CDR3 contains 15 residues. Per the germline V gene, CDR1 is SGHNT and CDR2 is YENEEA. V shed 4 bases and J 7 bases; nucleotides not matched to a gene: 5. The CDR3 spells CASSSTSGSGNEQFF. The CDR3 DNA follows: TGTGCCAGCAGCTCGACTAGCGGGAGTGGGAATGAGCAGTTCTTC. The variable domain in full, with the rest retrieved from reference TRBV11-3 and TRBJ2-1, is EAGVVQSPRYKIIEKKQPVAFWCNPISGHNTLYWYLQNLGQGPELLIRYENEEAVDDSQLPKDRFSAERLKGVDSTLKIQPAELGDSAVYLCASSSTSGSGNEQFFGPGTRLTVL.

This chain connects TRBV2 to TRBJ2-3; D may be TRBD2 (6 bases). Germline V CDR1 and CDR2: SNHLY, FYNNEI. Deletions cut 2 bases from V and 1 base from J, with 22 bases between. This CDR3 has 19 residues. The CDR3 DNA is TGTGCCAGCAGTGAATTAGGTGGAATTGGGCTAGCGCGCACAGATACGCAGTATTTT. The encoded protein is CASSELGGIGLARTDTQYF.

The chain has TRBV11-2 and TRBJ2-4; weak D call: TRBD2 (6 bases). V was pared by 0 bases and J by 8 bases, with 14 bases between. Germline lookup yields CDR1 SGHAT and CDR2 FQNNGV. The CDR3 is made up of 15 amino acids. The DNA for the CDR3 is TGTGCCAGCAGCTTAGAATCGGGTGGGGGGTACATTCAGTACTTC. Amino acids: CASSLESGGGYIQYF.

The chain uses TRBV5-6 and TRBJ1-3; 9 bases line up with TRBD1. J gave up 3 bases and V 6 bases, and 10 bases lay outside the gene matches. The germline V gene encodes CDR1 SGHDT and CDR2 YYEEEE. The CDR3 spans 16 residues. CDR3 DNA: TGTGCCAGCAACACGGGACAGGGTATAGGTGGAAACACCATATATTTT. Residues: CASNTGQGIGGNTIYF.

The chain is built from TRBV30 and TRBJ2-5; 7 nucleotides align to TRBD1. The end of the DNA is better explained by TRBJ2-7, so the J call may be wrong. Germline lookup yields CDR1 GTSNPN and CDR2 SVGIG (reference sequence). The CDR3 is 15 amino acids. The CDR3 sequence is CAWDKPGQRSYEQYF. Written as DNA, the CDR3 is TGTGCCTGGGATAAACCGGGACAGCGATCCTACGAGCAGTACTTC.

This chain connects TRBV27 to TRBJ1-1, with 7 bases that match TRBD1. This CDR3 comprises 14 residues. Germline lookup yields CDR1 MNHEY and CDR2 SMNVEV (reference sequence). J gave up 0 bases and V 8 bases, and 6 bases lay outside the gene matches. CDR3 loop: CASCRDRLNTEAFF. In nucleotides, the CDR3 is TGTGCCAGCTGCCGGGACAGACTGAACACTGAAGCTTTCTTT.

The chain combines TRBV5-1 with TRBJ2-5; 9 bases agree with TRBD1. Near its end, the DNA agrees better with TRBJ2-7, so the J call may be wrong. Germline CDR1 reads SGHRS; CDR2 reads YFSETQ. The length of the CDR3 is 14 residues. Here the CDR3 reads CASSPTGGRDEQYF. The DNA for the CDR3 is TGCGCCAGCAGCCCGACAGGGGGTAGGGACGAGCAGTACTTC.

The CDR3 here is CASSPSTSRGGNEQFF. CDR3 DNA sequence: TGTGCCAGCAGTCCCTCGACTAGCCGGGGGGGCAATGAGCAGTTCTTC. The chain carries TRBV6-6 and TRBJ2-1; 8 bases agree with TRBD2. The CDR3 runs to 16 residues. Germline CDR1 is MNHNY and CDR2 is SVGAGI (reference sequence). V lost 5 bases and J lost 6; bases outside the gene matches: 12.

The chain joins TRBV5-5 to TRBJ1-5; possibly TRBD1 for D (6 bases). V lost 4 bases, J lost 5 bases, and 16 bases lay in between. This CDR3 is built from 15 residues. The germline V gene encodes CDR1 SGHKS and CDR2 YYEKEE (reference sequence). The CDR3 DNA reads as TGTGCCAGCAGCGCCCCCGGGACAAGCCATCAGCCCCAGCATTTT. Translated: CASSAPGTSHQPQHF.

V and J are TRBV7-6 and TRBJ2-7; D gene uncertain. Germline CDR1 and CDR2: SGHVS and FNYEAQ. Trimming cost V 4 bases and J 3 bases, with 10 bases left between them. The CDR3 loop spans 13 amino acids. CDR3 DNA: TGTGCCAGCAGCTCCGAAGCTGGCTACGAGCAGTACTTC. Amino acids: CASSSEAGYEQYF.

The chain employs TRBV7-8 and TRBJ2-7; 7 nucleotides line up with TRBD1. The V segment lost 4 bases and the J segment 1 base; nucleotides outside the gene matches: 10. The CDR3 is 16 residues long. Germline V gene lookup returns CDR1 SGHVS and CDR2 FQNEAQ. The CDR3 bases are TGTGCCAGCAGCTCAGAGGGGGCTAGTGGGTCCTACGAGCAGTACTTC. Residues: CASSSEGASGSYEQYF. Together with reference TRBV7-8 and TRBJ2-7, the CDR3 gives the full variable domain: GAGVSQSPRYKVAKRGQDVALRCDPISGHVSLFWYQQALGQGPEFLTYFQNEAQLDKSGLPSDRFFAERPEGSVSTLKIQRTQQEDSAVYLCASSSEGASGSYEQYFGPGTRLTVT.

The rearrangement uses TRBV11-2 and TRBJ1-1; D may be TRBD1 (6 bases). The CDR3 is 16 amino acids. The germline V and J ends were trimmed by 1 base and 1 base, with 13 bases remaining between them. From germline, CDR1 is SGHAT and CDR2 FQNNGV. CDR3 sequence: CASSLVFQGRNTEAFF. CDR3 DNA: TGTGCCAGCAGCTTAGTCTTTCAGGGGAGGAACACTGAAGCTTTCTTT.

The chain couples TRBV6-5 to TRBJ1-1; tentatively, D is TRBD1 (5 bases). The CDR3 has 15 amino acids. Germline V gene lookup returns CDR1 MNHEY and CDR2 SVGAGI. Trimming removed 6 bases from V and 4 bases from J, with 18 bases in between. CDR3 protein: CASSRRLTGGTEAFF. The DNA of the CDR3 is TGTGCCAGCAGCCGTCGACTAACCGGGGGCACTGAAGCTTTCTTT.

The CDR3 region has the DNA TGTGCCAGCAGCTTAGCGCTAGGGAGATCGAGTGAAAAACTGTTTTTT. Protein sequence: CASSLALGRSSEKLFF. The chain combines TRBV7-2 with TRBJ1-4; D ambiguous. From germline, CDR1 is SGHTA and CDR2 FQGNSA. Between the trimmed V and J ends, which lost 0 bases and 7 bases, there was a span of 15 bases. The CDR3 is 16 residues long.

The gene calls are TRBV19 and TRBJ2-1; possibly TRBD1 for D (5 bases). CDR1 and CDR2 (germline): LNHDA, SQIVND (reference sequence). Trimming cost V 4 bases and J 11 bases, with 12 bases left between them. The CDR3 is 12 amino acids. The CDR3 region is CASSSQGDQQFF. For the CDR3, the DNA is TGTGCCAGTAGTAGCCAGGGCGATCAGCAGTTCTTC.